These 31 T cell receptor beta chains were sequenced from one sample in a study of cytomegalovirus exposure and HLA in healthy donors. The primer mix had 60 Vbeta and 13 Jbeta primers. Sequenced by immunoSEQ multiplex PCR; TCRdb stores in-frame clones only, minus some. The table includes 170,000 or so clones, around 86% detected once. The specimen sequenced was PBMCs. These receptors were taken from a man aged 50 to 59 in good health and CMV-seronegative.

The chain couples TRBV29-1 to TRBJ2-2, with D unclear. The CDR3 covers 11 residues. The ends were cut back, 1 base at V and 7 bases at J, with 4 bases in the middle. The germline V gene has CDR1 SQVTM and CDR2 ANQGSEA. The CDR3 sequence: CSVEANGELFF. The CDR3 region has the DNA TGCAGCGTTGAAGCTAACGGGGAGCTGTTTTTT.

The genes are TRBV19 and TRBJ1-1, with D perhaps TRBD1 (6 bases). Per germline, CDR1 LNHDA and CDR2 SQIVND (reference sequence). This CDR3 spans 14 amino acids. Trimming stripped 2 bases from V and 4 bases from J, with 11 bases between. This CDR3 is CASSIHRATTEAFF. The CDR3 coding sequence is TGTGCCAGTAGTATACACAGGGCTACCACTGAAGCTTTCTTT.

The chain employs TRBV5-4 and TRBJ2-7, with no clear D. Germline CDR1 SGHNT, CDR2 YYREEE (reference sequence). Deletions cut 4 bases from V and 3 bases from J, with 11 bases between. The CDR3 has 13 amino acids. The CDR3 sequence is CASSTPPGYEQYF. CDR3 nucleotide sequence: TGTGCCAGCAGCACACCCCCGGGCTACGAGCAGTACTTC.

This clone was counted only a few times. The V gene is TRBV30, the J gene TRBJ2-2; 9 positions match TRBD2. J gave up 7 bases and V 2 bases, and 11 bases lay outside the gene matches. CDR1 and CDR2 from the germline V gene are GTSNPN and SVGIG (reference sequence). The CDR3 runs 16 residues. CDR3 in DNA: TGTGCCTGGAGTAACGGGGTAGCGGGAGCGGACGGGGAGCTGTTTTTT. Amino acids: CAWSNGVAGADGELFF.

The genes are TRBV28 and TRBJ2-6, with D hard to call. CDR3 length equals 16 residues. The V end lost 5 bases, the J end lost 1 base, and 12 bases lay between the germline ends. Germline V gives CDR1 MDHEN, CDR2 SYDVKM. The CDR3 nucleotides read TGTGCCAGCAGTACATTTGGAGCTTCTGGGGCCAACGTCCTGACTTTC. Encoded protein: CASSTFGASGANVLTF.

The chain uses TRBV7-9 and TRBJ1-2, with 10 bases identical to TRBD1. The ends lost 5 bases at V and 5 bases at J; junction bases unmatched: 8. CDR3 length: 15 residues. Germline loops: CDR1 SEHNR, CDR2 FQNEAQ (reference sequence). In DNA form, the CDR3 reads TGTGCCAGCAGCCGACGGGACAGGGGACTTTATGGCTACACCTTC. This encodes CASSRRDRGLYGYTF.

This clone occurred once. The rearrangement uses TRBV6-6 and TRBJ2-2; D is possibly TRBD1 (6 bases). V shed 2 bases and J shed 4 bases, with 14 bases lying between them. The CDR3 consists of 16 residues. Germline V lookup: CDR1 MNHNY, CDR2 SVGAGI (reference sequence). CDR3 DNA: TGTGCCAGCAGTTACCGGTCCGACAGGTCCACCGGGGAGCTGTTTTTT. Its protein product is CASSYRSDRSTGELFF.

This clone was observed a single time. V is TRBV6-1 and J is TRBJ1-5, with a possible D match to TRBD1 (5 bases). The germline V gene has CDR1 MNHNS and CDR2 SASEGT. V was trimmed by 2 bases and J by 7 bases, leaving 12 bases between them. The CDR3 is 14 amino acids. The CDR3 coding sequence is TGTGCCAGCAGTGAATCGGGGGTTGGACAGCCCCAGCATTTT. Translated: CASSESGVGQPQHF.

The chain carries TRBV9 and TRBJ1-4, with D tentatively TRBD1 (6 bases). The V end lost 3 bases, the J end lost 3 bases, and 12 bases lay between the germline ends. CDR1 and CDR2 (germline): SGDLS, YYNGEE. CDR3 length: 15 residues. The CDR3 sequence: CASSASGGANEKLFF. For the CDR3, the DNA is TGTGCCAGCAGCGCCTCGGGGGGCGCTAATGAAAAACTGTTTTTT.

The J gene is TRBJ2-1, the V gene TRBV9, with 10 nucleotides matching TRBD2. Germline V gene sequence: CDR1 SGDLS, CDR2 YYNGEE. The CDR3 has 15 amino acids. Trimming took 4 bases from V and 7 from J; bases not matched to a gene: 8. CDR3 bases: TGTGCCAGCAGCCTCATGGGGACTAGCGTAAATGAGCAGTTCTTC. It yields the protein CASSLMGTSVNEQFF. Full variable domain (outside the CDR3, taken from reference TRBV9 and TRBJ2-1): DSGVTQTPKHLITATGQRVTLRCSPRSGDLSVYWYQQSLDQGLQFLIQYYNGEERAKGNILERFSAQQFPDLHSELNLSSLELGDSALYFCASSLMGTSVNEQFFGPGTRLTVL.

The gene calls are TRBV7-2 and TRBJ2-4; TRBD2 might be the D (6 bases). V lost 1 base, J lost 8 bases, and 12 bases lay in between. The CDR3 covers 14 residues. CDR1 is SGHTA, CDR2 FQGNSA, per germline. CDR3 coding DNA: TGTGCCAGCAGCTTAGGGACTATCGTTGACATTCAGTACTTC. Amino acid sequence: CASSLGTIVDIQYF.

The rearrangement uses TRBV7-2 and TRBJ2-1, with 8 nucleotides matching TRBD1. The CDR3 has 15 amino acids. Germline V gives CDR1 SGHTA, CDR2 FQGNSA. The V gene end was trimmed by 3 bases and the J gene end by 0 bases; junction bases not matched to a gene: 1. The CDR3 bases are TGTGCCAGCAGCTTTGACAGGGGCTCCTACAATGAGCAGTTCTTC. It specifies CASSFDRGSYNEQFF.

This clone was detected a few times. This chain joins TRBV29-1 and TRBJ1-2; D is uncertain. The CDR3 is 14 residues long. The V and J ends lost 2 bases and 4 bases respectively, with 14 bases between them. Per the germline V gene, CDR1 is SQVTM and CDR2 is ANQGSEA. The CDR3 sequence: CSVELRGWGYGYTF. CDR3 DNA sequence: TGCAGCGTTGAACTCCGGGGATGGGGCTATGGCTACACCTTC.

The J gene is TRBJ2-5, the V gene TRBV11-3, with D perhaps matching TRBD2 (6 bases). Germline loops: CDR1 SGHNT, CDR2 YENEEA. Trimming took off 0 bases at V and 5 bases at J, with 7 bases between the two ends. CDR3 size: 13 residues. The CDR3 loop is CASSLDRGETQYF. The CDR3 coding sequence is TGTGCCAGCAGCTTAGATCGGGGGGAGACCCAGTACTTC.

The rearrangement links TRBV7-8 to TRBJ2-7, with 10 bases aligning to TRBD2. The germline V gene has CDR1 SGHVS and CDR2 FQNEAQ. This CDR3 comprises 16 residues. J lost 6 bases, V lost 6 bases, and 14 bases had no gene match. The CDR3 bases are TGTGCCAGCAGGGAGGGTAGGGCTAGCGGGAGTGGCGAGCAGTACTTC. This encodes CASREGRASGSGEQYF.

The V gene is TRBV11-2, the J gene TRBJ2-7, with 7 positions matching TRBD1. CDR1 is SGHAT and CDR2 is FQNNGV in the germline V gene. The CDR3 runs to 15 residues. V was pared by 4 bases and J by 2 bases, with 8 bases of the junction left unmatched. The CDR3 loop reads CASSSQTGKAYEQYF. The CDR3 bases are TGTGCCAGCAGCTCCCAGACAGGGAAAGCCTACGAGCAGTACTTC. Full variable domain (remainder filled in from reference TRBV11-2 and TRBJ2-7): EAGVAQSPRYKIIEKRQSVAFWCNPISGHATLYWYQQILGQGPKLLIQFQNNGVVDDSQLPKDRFSAERLKGVDSTLKIQPAKLEDSAVYLCASSSQTGKAYEQYFGPGTRLTVT.

This clone came up once. The V and J genes are TRBV19 and TRBJ2-3; 11 bases line up with TRBD2. Germline CDR1 and CDR2: LNHDA and SQIVND (reference sequence). Unmatched junction bases numbered 11, after V lost 5 bases and J lost 7 bases. The CDR3 is 16 amino acids. DNA of the CDR3: TGTGCCAGTAGTCCAATCGCTAGCGGGAGGAGGAATACGCAGTATTTT. Its protein is CASSPIASGRRNTQYF.

This clone was detected a few times. This chain uses TRBV19 with TRBJ1-1; 7 positions agree with TRBD1. From germline, CDR1 is LNHDA and CDR2 SQIVND (reference sequence). The CDR3 is made up of 18 amino acids. With V trimmed by 1 base and J by 0 bases, 11 bases remained unmatched. The CDR3 DNA reads TGTGCCAGTAGTATAGGACTGCATGGACAGGAGATGAACACTGAAGCTTTCTTT. Its protein product is CASSIGLHGQEMNTEAFF.

J is TRBJ2-2 and V is TRBV4-1, with TRBD2 matching 14 bases. Germline V lookup: CDR1 MGHRA, CDR2 YSYEKL. Trimming cost V 5 bases and J 7 bases; bases outside gene matches: 9. This CDR3 has 17 amino acids. The DNA for the CDR3 is TGCGCCAGCAGCAGAGGACTAGCGGGGGGCGAGGGCGGGGAGCTGTTTTTT. It codes for CASSRGLAGGEGGELFF.

This chain connects TRBV4-2 to TRBJ2-3, with 7 bases matching TRBD1. The CDR3 length is 17 residues. Trimming took 4 bases from V and 3 from J; bases not matched to a gene: 13. Looked up from germline, CDR1 is LGHNA and CDR2 is YNFKEQ. The CDR3 loop is CASSPKGVNRGTDTQYF. The CDR3 bases are TGTGCCAGCAGCCCCAAGGGGGTGAACAGGGGAACAGATACGCAGTATTTT.

About this clone: A read error may produce the germline difference seen at one junction end. V and J are TRBV7-9 and TRBJ1-1; D perhaps matches TRBD1 (5 bases). The CDR3 contains 14 residues. CDR1 is SEHNR and CDR2 is FQNEAQ in the germline V gene (reference sequence). The CDR3 DNA reads TGTTCCAGCAGCCCCCGGGGGGGGAACACTGAAGCTTTCTTT. Translation: CSSSPRGGNTEAFF.

This clone turned up a few times. V gene TRBV19 combines with J gene TRBJ2-6, with D tentatively TRBD1 (6 bases). V was pared by 5 bases and J by 0 bases, with 17 bases between. Germline V CDR1 and CDR2: LNHDA, SQIVND (reference sequence). This CDR3 spans 18 amino acids. In DNA form, the CDR3 reads TGTGCCAGTAGTCCGTCGGGGACACCTATCTCTGGGGCCAACGTCCTGACTTTC. Translated: CASSPSGTPISGANVLTF.

The chain has TRBV11-2 and TRBJ2-7, with 7 bases matching TRBD1. The CDR3 runs 14 residues. CDR1 is SGHAT and CDR2 is FQNNGV in the germline V gene. J gave up 5 bases and V 4 bases, and 8 bases lay outside the gene matches. In DNA, the CDR3 is TGTGCCAGCAGCTCCACGACAGGGTGGAACGAGCAGTACTTC. Translation: CASSSTTGWNEQYF.

The genes are TRBV5-1 and TRBJ2-7; 8 nucleotides line up with TRBD1. The CDR3 runs 16 residues. After removal of 3 bases from V and 1 base from J, the junction contained 9 bases not matched to a gene. In germline, CDR1 is SGHRS, CDR2 YFSETQ. CDR3 nucleotide sequence: TGCGCCAGCAGCTATTCCGACAGGGGCGGATCCTACGAGCAGTACTTC. It is translated as CASSYSDRGGSYEQYF. Combining the CDR3 with reference TRBV5-1 and TRBJ2-7 gives the whole variable domain KAGVTQTPRYLIKTRGQQVTLSCSPISGHRSVSWYQQTPGQGLQFLFEYFSETQRNKGNFPGRFSGRQFSNSRSEMNVSTLELGDSALYLCASSYSDRGGSYEQYFGPGTRLTVT.

The CDR3 bases are TGTGCCAGCAGTGAAGTGAACAGGGGGACCGGGCAGCCCCAGCATTTT. This gives the protein CASSEVNRGTGQPQHF. The chain couples TRBV6-1 to TRBJ1-5, with 8 nucleotides matching TRBD1. The ends lost 1 base at V and 7 bases at J; junction bases unmatched: 9. Germline V gene data show CDR1 as MNHNS and CDR2 as SASEGT. This CDR3 region has 16 residues.

This clone came up once. The chain combines TRBV7-2 with TRBJ2-7; D possibly corresponds to TRBD1 (6 bases). The V end was cut by 5 bases, the J end by 2 bases, with 10 bases between. CDR3 length: 13 residues. Germline-derived CDR1 and CDR2 are SGHTA and FQGNSA. The CDR3 sequence: CASSQGHAYEQYF. DNA for the CDR3: TGTGCCAGCAGCCAGGGACACGCCTACGAGCAGTACTTC.

This clone was found once. The chain joins TRBV19 to TRBJ1-1; 7 bases line up with TRBD1. CDR3 length equals 15 residues. Germline CDR1 reads LNHDA; CDR2 reads SQIVND (reference sequence). J was trimmed by 4 bases and V by 3 bases; bases with no gene match: 8. CDR3: CASSMVAQGSTEAFF. The DNA of the CDR3 is TGTGCCAGTAGTATGGTGGCACAGGGGAGCACTGAAGCTTTCTTT. Full variable domain (remainder filled in from reference TRBV19 and TRBJ1-1): DGGITQSPKYLFRKEGQNVTLSCEQNLNHDAMYWYRQDPGQGLRLIYYSQIVNDFQKGDIAEGYSVSREKKESFPLTVTSAQKNPTAFYLCASSMVAQGSTEAFFGQGTRLTVV.

The gene calls are TRBV2 and TRBJ2-2; 9 positions match TRBD2. Trimming cost V 8 bases and J 2 bases; bases outside gene matches: 0. Germline V gives CDR1 SNHLY, CDR2 FYNNEI. The CDR3 spans 13 residues. The CDR3 sequence: CASGTSNTGELFF. The DNA of the CDR3 is TGTGCCAGCGGGACTAGCAACACCGGGGAGCTGTTTTTT.

The V and J genes are TRBV5-1 and TRBJ1-2; unclear D gene. The CDR3 contains 13 residues. The V end lost 1 base, the J end lost 1 base, and 5 bases lay between the germline ends. Per germline, CDR1 SGHRS and CDR2 YFSETQ. The CDR3 nucleotides are TGCGCCAGCAGCTTGAGCGTTAACTATGGCTACACCTTC. It specifies CASSLSVNYGYTF.

V and J are TRBV7-2 and TRBJ2-7; a weak D match, TRBD2 (6 bases). Germline V gene sequence: CDR1 SGHTA, CDR2 FQGNSA. The ends were cut back, 7 bases at V and 4 bases at J, with 17 bases in the middle. The CDR3 loop spans 14 amino acids. CDR3 bases: TGTGCCAGCAAGGAGGGTGCTAGCGTGTACGAGCAGTACTTC. This gives the protein CASKEGASVYEQYF. Based on the CDR3 plus reference TRBV7-2 and TRBJ2-7, the full variable domain is GAGVSQSPSNKVTEKGKDVELRCDPISGHTALYWYRQSLGQGLEFLIYFQGNSAPDKSGLPSDRFSAERTGGSVSTLTIQRTQQEDSAVYLCASKEGASVYEQYFGPGTRLTVT.

The chain recombines TRBV11-2 with TRBJ2-5, with D maybe TRBD2 (5 bases). Trimming left V 1 base short and J 13 bases short, with 13 bases between. Per germline, CDR1 SGHAT and CDR2 FQNNGV. The CDR3 totals 12 residues. The CDR3 reads CASSLVGGTTYF. The CDR3 DNA reads as TGTGCCAGCAGCTTAGTTGGAGGCACCACGTACTTC.